This T cell receptor beta chain derives from a study of CD8 T cells in Susac syndrome. With random hexamers, 0.5 to 1 ug RNA was reverse transcribed. MiXCR, applied by TCRdb to the immunoSEQ multiplex PCR reads, yields one record per CDR3 protein. This table holds hundreds of thousands of distinct CDR3 sequences, about 93% found once. This clonotype was seen just once. The receptor was isolated from a human donor with multiple sclerosis. The sample consisted of CD8+ T cells from PBMCs.

The CDR3 DNA sequence: TGTGCCAGCAGCCGACCGGTAAACACTGAAGCTTTCTTT. It yields the protein CASSRPVNTEAFF. The chain is built from TRBV7-9 and TRBJ1-1; D not certain. Germline values: CDR1 SEHNR, CDR2 FQNEAQ (reference sequence). Trimming stripped 5 bases from V and 2 bases from J, with 9 bases between. The CDR3 sequence is 13 residues long. The whole variable domain, remainder taken from reference TRBV7-9 and TRBJ1-1, is DTGVSQNPRHKITKRGQNVTFRCDPISEHNRLYWYRQTLGQGPEFLTYFQNEAQLEKSRLLSDRFSAERPKGSFSTLEIQRTEQGDSAMYLCASSRPVNTEAFFGQGTRLTVV.